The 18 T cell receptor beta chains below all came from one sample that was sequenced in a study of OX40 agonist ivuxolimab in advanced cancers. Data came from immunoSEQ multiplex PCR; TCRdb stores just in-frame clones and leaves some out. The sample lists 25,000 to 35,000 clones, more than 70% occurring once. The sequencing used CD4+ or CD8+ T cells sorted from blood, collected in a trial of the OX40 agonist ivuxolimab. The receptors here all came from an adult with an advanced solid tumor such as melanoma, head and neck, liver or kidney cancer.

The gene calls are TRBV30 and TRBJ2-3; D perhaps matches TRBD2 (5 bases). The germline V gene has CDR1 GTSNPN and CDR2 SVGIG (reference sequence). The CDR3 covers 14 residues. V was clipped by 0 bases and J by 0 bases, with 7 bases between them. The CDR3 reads CAWSVGLSTDTQYF. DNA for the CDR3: TGTGCCTGGAGTGTTGGACTCAGCACAGATACGCAGTATTTT.

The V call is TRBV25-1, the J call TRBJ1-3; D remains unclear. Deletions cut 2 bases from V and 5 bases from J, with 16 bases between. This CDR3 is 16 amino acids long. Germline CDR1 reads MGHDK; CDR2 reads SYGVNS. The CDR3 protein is CASSEPHGTPRNTIYF. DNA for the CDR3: TGTGCCAGCAGTGAACCCCACGGTACACCCCGAAACACCATATATTTT.

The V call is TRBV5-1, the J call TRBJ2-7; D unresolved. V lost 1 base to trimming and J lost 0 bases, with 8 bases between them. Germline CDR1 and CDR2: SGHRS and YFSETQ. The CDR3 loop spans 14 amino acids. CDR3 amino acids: CASSLSPSSYEQYF. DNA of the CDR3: TGCGCCAGCAGCTTGAGCCCTAGCTCCTACGAGCAGTACTTC.

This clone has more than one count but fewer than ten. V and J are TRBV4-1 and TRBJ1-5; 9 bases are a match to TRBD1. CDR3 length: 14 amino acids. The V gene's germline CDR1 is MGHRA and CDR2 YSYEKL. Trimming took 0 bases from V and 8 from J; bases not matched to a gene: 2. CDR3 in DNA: TGCGCCAGCAGCCAAGAGGGACAGGGCAAGCCCCAGCATTTT. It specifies CASSQEGQGKPQHF.

The CDR3 loop is CASTENTGQGEAFF. DNA of the CDR3: TGCGCCAGCACCGAAAACACGGGACAGGGAGAAGCTTTCTTT. V gene TRBV5-1 combines with J gene TRBJ1-1; 9 nucleotides agree with TRBD1. With V trimmed by 6 bases and J by 8 bases, 11 bases remained unmatched. The germline CDR1 and CDR2 sequences are SGHRS and YFSETQ. The CDR3 sequence is 14 residues long.

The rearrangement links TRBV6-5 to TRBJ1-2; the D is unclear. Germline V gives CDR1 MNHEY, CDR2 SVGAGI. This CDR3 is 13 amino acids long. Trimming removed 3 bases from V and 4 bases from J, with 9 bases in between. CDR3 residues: CASSYPSGYGYTF. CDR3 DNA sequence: TGTGCCAGCAGTTATCCCTCGGGCTATGGCTACACCTTC.

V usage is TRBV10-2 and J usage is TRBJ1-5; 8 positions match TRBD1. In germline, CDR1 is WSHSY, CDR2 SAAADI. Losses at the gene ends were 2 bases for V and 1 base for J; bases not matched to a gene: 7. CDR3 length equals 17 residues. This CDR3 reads CASSELRGRGSNQPQHF. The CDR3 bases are TGCGCCAGCAGTGAGCTCAGGGGGCGGGGAAGCAATCAGCCCCAGCATTTT.

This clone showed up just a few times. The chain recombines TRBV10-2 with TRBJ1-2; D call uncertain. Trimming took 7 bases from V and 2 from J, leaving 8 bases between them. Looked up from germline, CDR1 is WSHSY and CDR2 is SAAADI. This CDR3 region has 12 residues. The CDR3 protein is CASIVENYGYTF. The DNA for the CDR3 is TGCGCCAGCATAGTGGAAAACTATGGCTACACCTTC.

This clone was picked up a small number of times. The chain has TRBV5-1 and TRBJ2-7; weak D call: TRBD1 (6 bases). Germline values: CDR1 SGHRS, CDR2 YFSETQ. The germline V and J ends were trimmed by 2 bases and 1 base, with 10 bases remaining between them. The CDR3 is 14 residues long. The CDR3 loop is CASSLGTQSYEQYF. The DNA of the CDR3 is TGCGCCAGCAGCTTAGGGACACAGTCCTACGAGCAGTACTTC. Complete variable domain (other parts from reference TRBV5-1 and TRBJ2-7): KAGVTQTPRYLIKTRGQQVTLSCSPISGHRSVSWYQQTPGQGLQFLFEYFSETQRNKGNFPGRFSGRQFSNSRSEMNVSTLELGDSALYLCASSLGTQSYEQYFGPGTRLTVT.

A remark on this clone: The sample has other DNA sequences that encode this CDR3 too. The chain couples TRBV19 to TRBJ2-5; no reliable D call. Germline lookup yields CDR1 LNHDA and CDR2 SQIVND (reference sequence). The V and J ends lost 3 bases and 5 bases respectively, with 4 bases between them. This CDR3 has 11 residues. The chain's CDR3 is CASSIRETQYF. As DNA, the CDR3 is TGTGCCAGTAGTATTCGGGAGACCCAGTACTTC.

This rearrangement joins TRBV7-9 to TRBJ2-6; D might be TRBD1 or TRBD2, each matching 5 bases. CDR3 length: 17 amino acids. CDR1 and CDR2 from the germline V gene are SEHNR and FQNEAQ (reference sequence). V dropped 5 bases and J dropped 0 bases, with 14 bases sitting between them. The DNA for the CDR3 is TGTGCCAGCAGCCCTGGGCAGGGAGTCTCTGGGGCCAACGTCCTGACTTTC. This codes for CASSPGQGVSGANVLTF.

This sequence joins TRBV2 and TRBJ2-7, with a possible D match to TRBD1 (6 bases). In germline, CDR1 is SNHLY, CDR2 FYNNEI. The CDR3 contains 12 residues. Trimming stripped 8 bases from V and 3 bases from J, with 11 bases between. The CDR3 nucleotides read TGTGCCAGCCGAGACAGGAACTACGAGCAGTACTTC. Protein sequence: CASRDRNYEQYF.

CDR3 protein: CASSFRDYSPLHF. The CDR3 coding sequence is TGTGCCAGCAGTTTTCGGGATTATTCACCCCTCCACTTT. The rearrangement uses TRBV27 and TRBJ1-6, with D unclear. Germline CDR1 MNHEY, CDR2 SMNVEV (reference sequence). The CDR3 spans 13 residues. Trimming took 3 bases from V and 8 from J, leaving 8 bases between them.

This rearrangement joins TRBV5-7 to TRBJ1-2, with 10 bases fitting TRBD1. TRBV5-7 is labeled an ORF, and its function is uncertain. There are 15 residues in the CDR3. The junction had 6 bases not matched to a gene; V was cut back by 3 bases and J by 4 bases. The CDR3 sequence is CASSSGTGVSYGYTF. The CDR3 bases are TGTGCCAGCAGCTCCGGGACAGGGGTTAGCTATGGCTACACCTTC.

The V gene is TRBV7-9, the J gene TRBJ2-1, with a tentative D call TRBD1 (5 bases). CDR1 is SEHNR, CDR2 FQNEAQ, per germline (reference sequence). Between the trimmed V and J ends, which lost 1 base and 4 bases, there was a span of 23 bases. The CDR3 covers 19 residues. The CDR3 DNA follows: TGTGCCAGCAGCTTAGGTCTACGCTCAGGGATCGGTTTATACAATGAGCAGTTCTTC. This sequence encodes CASSLGLRSGIGLYNEQFF.

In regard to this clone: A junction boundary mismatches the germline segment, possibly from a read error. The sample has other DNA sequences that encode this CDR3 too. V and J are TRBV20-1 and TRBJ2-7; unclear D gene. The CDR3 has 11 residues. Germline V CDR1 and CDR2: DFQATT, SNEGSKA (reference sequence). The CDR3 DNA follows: TGCAGTGCTTCCGGACCGTACGAGCAGTATTTC. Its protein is CSASGPYEQYF.

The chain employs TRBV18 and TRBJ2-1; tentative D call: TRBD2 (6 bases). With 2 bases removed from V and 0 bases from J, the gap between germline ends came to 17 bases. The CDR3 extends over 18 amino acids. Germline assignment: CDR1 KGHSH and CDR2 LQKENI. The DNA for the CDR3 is TGTGCCAGCTCACCAAAATTTCAGCGGGTCATCTCCTACAATGAGCAGTTCTTC. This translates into CASSPKFQRVISYNEQFF.

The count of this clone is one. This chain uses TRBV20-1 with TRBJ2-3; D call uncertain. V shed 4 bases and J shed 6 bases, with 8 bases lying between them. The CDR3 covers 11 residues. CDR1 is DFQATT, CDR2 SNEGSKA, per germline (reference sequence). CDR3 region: CSAIKGDTQYF. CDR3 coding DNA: TGCAGTGCTATAAAAGGGGATACGCAGTATTTT.